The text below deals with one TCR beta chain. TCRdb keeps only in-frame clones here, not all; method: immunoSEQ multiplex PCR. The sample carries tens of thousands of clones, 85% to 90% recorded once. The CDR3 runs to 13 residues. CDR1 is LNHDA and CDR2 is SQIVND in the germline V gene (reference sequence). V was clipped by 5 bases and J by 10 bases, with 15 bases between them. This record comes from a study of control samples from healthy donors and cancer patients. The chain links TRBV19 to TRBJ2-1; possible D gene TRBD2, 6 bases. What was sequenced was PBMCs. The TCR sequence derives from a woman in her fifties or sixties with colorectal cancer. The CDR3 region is CASSPWEDGEQFF. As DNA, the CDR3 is TGTGCCAGTAGTCCCTGGGAGGATGGGGAGCAGTTCTTC. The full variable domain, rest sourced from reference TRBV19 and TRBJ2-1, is DGGITQSPKYLFRKEGQNVTLSCEQNLNHDAMYWYRQDPGQGLRLIYYSQIVNDFQKGDIAEGYSVSREKKESFPLTVTSAQKNPTAFYLCASSPWEDGEQFFGPGTRLTVL.